The 10 T cell receptor beta chains reported below all come from one sample, sequenced in a study of blood T cell repertoires in COVID-19. The data were produced by immunoSEQ multiplex PCR, yet TCRdb's version contains in-frame clones alone and is incomplete. The table lists roughly 38,000 clones, around four fifths of them singletons. Sequencing input: peripheral blood. Source of these receptors: a man between 60 and 75 years old with COVID-19, enrolled during active disease.

The chain combines TRBV5-6 with TRBJ2-5; D call uncertain. This CDR3 is built from 13 residues. V was trimmed by 4 bases and J by 5 bases, leaving 12 bases between them. CDR1 is SGHDT and CDR2 is YYEEEE in the germline V gene. CDR3 DNA sequence: TGTGCCAGCAGCCCTCCGGCCGGGGAGACCCAGTACTTC. Its translation is CASSPPAGETQYF.

This chain joins TRBV16 and TRBJ2-5, with TRBD2 matching over 11 bases. Unmatched junction bases numbered 8, after V lost 0 bases and J lost 2 bases. The germline V gene encodes CDR1 KGHSY and CDR2 FQNENV. CDR3 size: 18 residues. The DNA for the CDR3 is TGTGCCAGCAGCCAATCTGGGGGACTAGCGGAGGGGCAAGAGACCCAGTACTTC. It yields the protein CASSQSGGLAEGQETQYF.

The J gene is TRBJ1-2, the V gene TRBV6-2 or TRBV6-3, with TRBD1 matching 7 bases. The J segment lost 4 bases and the V segment lost 5 bases, leaving 4 bases of the junction unmatched. Germline V gene lookup returns CDR1 MNHEY and CDR2 SVGEGT. This CDR3 region has 13 residues. This chain's CDR3 is CASSPGTVYGYTF. The DNA of the CDR3 is TGTGCCAGCAGTCCCGGGACAGTCTATGGCTACACCTTC.

The rearrangement joins TRBV3-1 (or the pseudogene TRBV3-2) to TRBJ2-7, with 8 bases that match TRBD2. V shed 1 base, J shed 5 bases, and the junction held 7 bases outside the gene matches. The CDR3 length is 15 residues. CDR1 is LGHDT and CDR2 is YNNKEL in the germline V gene (reference sequence). Written as DNA, the CDR3 is TGTGCCAGCAGCCAAGTAGCGGGAATCATGCACGAGCAGTACTTC. It translates to CASSQVAGIMHEQYF.

CDR3: CASSSQGAVSTGELFF. Here the CDR3 DNA reads TGTGCCAGCAGCTCCCAAGGGGCAGTTAGCACCGGGGAGCTGTTTTTT. V is TRBV7-9 and J is TRBJ2-2; tentative D call: TRBD1 (5 bases). Germline lookup yields CDR1 SEHNR and CDR2 FQNEAQ (reference sequence). The CDR3 consists of 16 residues. Trimming shortened V by 4 bases and J by 4 bases, and 16 bases separated the two germline ends.

The V gene is TRBV6-5, the J gene TRBJ1-3; 9 bases are shared with TRBD1. Germline V CDR1 and CDR2: MNHEY, SVGAGI. The CDR3 contains 15 residues. The V and J ends lost 6 bases and 3 bases, in that order; junction bases with no gene match: 6. The CDR3 here is CASRKRQGVGNTIYF. CDR3 DNA: TGTGCCAGCAGAAAGAGACAGGGGGTTGGAAACACCATATATTTT.

The chain has TRBV6-5 and TRBJ2-5; no clear D. Germline V gives CDR1 MNHEY, CDR2 SVGAGI. The CDR3 covers 13 residues. Trimming stripped 5 bases from V and 7 bases from J, with 14 bases between. CDR3 coding DNA: TGTGCCAGCAGTCCCATTCCGGTCGGGACCCAGTACTTC. Protein: CASSPIPVGTQYF.

This clone has only a few counts. This chain connects TRBV7-3 to TRBJ2-1; D may be TRBD1 (5 bases). From germline, CDR1 is SGHTA and CDR2 FQGTGA. The CDR3 totals 13 residues. The V end was cut by 4 bases, the J end by 5 bases, with 9 bases between. CDR3 amino acids: CASSSQANNEQFF. In DNA, the CDR3 is TGTGCCAGCAGCTCACAGGCGAACAATGAGCAGTTCTTC.

This clone has only one observation. This chain links TRBV19 with TRBJ1-2, with 7 positions matching TRBD1. J was trimmed by 4 bases and V by 7 bases; bases with no gene match: 9. The germline V gene has CDR1 LNHDA and CDR2 SQIVND (reference sequence). The CDR3 has 14 residues. The CDR3 sequence: CASNGQEFFYGYTF. The CDR3 DNA follows: TGTGCCAGTAACGGACAGGAGTTTTTCTATGGCTACACCTTC.

This chain connects TRBV21-1 to TRBJ2-7; the table's D call TRBD1 went unverified against the DNA. TRBV21-1 is a pseudogene. The CDR3 runs to 14 residues. CDR3 DNA sequence: TGTGCCAGCACCCTAATTAAACAGGGATACGAGCAGTACTTC. This codes for CASTLIKQGYEQYF.